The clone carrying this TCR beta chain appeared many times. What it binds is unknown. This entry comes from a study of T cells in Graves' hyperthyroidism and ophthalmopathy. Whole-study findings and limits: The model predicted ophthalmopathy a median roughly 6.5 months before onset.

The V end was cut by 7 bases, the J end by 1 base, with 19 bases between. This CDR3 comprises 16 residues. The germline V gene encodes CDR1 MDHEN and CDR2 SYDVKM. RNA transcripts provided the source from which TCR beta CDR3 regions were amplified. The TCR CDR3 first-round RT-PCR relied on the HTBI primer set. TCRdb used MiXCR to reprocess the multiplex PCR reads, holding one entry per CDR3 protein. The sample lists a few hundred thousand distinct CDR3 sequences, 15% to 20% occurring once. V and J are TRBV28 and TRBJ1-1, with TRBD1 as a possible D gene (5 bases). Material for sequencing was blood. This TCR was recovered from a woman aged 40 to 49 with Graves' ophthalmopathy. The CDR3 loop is CASKGPRTSRNTEAFF. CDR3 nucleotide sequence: TGTGCCAGCAAAGGCCCTCGGACAAGCAGGAACACTGAAGCTTTCTTT.